Following are 22 T cell receptor beta chains from one sample sequenced in a study of naive and memory T cell subsets. Four PCR rounds used nested alpha and beta constant region primers plus the SP2 primer. TCRdb analysed the 5' RACE reads with MiXCR anew, one entry per CDR3 protein. The sample consists of roughly 60,000 distinct CDR3 sequences, under 10% of them appearing once. An oligonucleotide containing a UMI was ligated to the 3' end of TCR cDNA. The receptors were sampled from a female donor in good health.

This clonotype was detected only a few times. CDR3 in DNA: TGTGCCAGCAGTGAAAACAGGGTTCGGAGCTCCTCACCCCTCCACTTT. Translation: CASSENRVRSSSPLHF. V gene TRBV2 combines with J gene TRBJ1-6; TRBD1 is a possible D gene (6 bases). Germline lookup yields CDR1 SNHLY and CDR2 FYNNEI. V was shortened by 2 bases and J by 10 bases, with 18 bases between the two germline ends. The length of the CDR3 is 16 residues.

The V call is TRBV19, the J call TRBJ2-7, with D possibly matching TRBD2 (6 bases). This CDR3 is built from 13 residues. V was cut by 6 bases and J by 2 bases, with 11 bases left in between. Germline V CDR1 and CDR2: LNHDA, SQIVND (reference sequence). In nucleotides, the CDR3 is TGTGCCAGTAGCCAACTAGCACCCTACGAGCAGTACTTC. Its protein product is CASSQLAPYEQYF.

This clonotype was recorded a few times. The chain couples TRBV7-9 to TRBJ2-1, with D unresolved. Germline V gene lookup returns CDR1 SEHNR and CDR2 FQNEAQ (reference sequence). The CDR3 totals 16 residues. Trimming left V 2 bases short and J 6 bases short, with 17 bases between. CDR3 protein: CASSLRPGLPPNEQFF. Written as DNA, the CDR3 is TGTGCCAGCAGCTTAAGGCCCGGGCTTCCACCCAATGAGCAGTTCTTC.

There are a few counts of this clonotype. The chain couples TRBV3-1 to TRBJ1-1; D ambiguous. Trimming shortened V by 2 bases and J by 4 bases, and 8 bases separated the two germline ends. From germline, CDR1 is LGHDT and CDR2 YNNKEL (reference sequence). CDR3 length: 13 amino acids. CDR3 nucleotides: TGTGCCAGCAGCCAATCGGCAGGCACTGAAGCTTTCTTT. As protein: CASSQSAGTEAFF. The complete variable domain, with remaining parts taken from reference TRBV3-1 and TRBJ1-1, reads DTAVSQTPKYLVTQMGNDKSIKCEQNLGHDTMYWYKQDSKKFLKIMFSYNNKELIINETVPNRFSPKSPDKAHLNLHINSLELGDSAVYFCASSQSAGTEAFFGQGTRLTVV.

This clonotype was seen only a few times. For the CDR3, the DNA is TGTGCCAGCAGCGTGCCCGCACAGGGTGGGACAGATACGCAGTATTTT. As protein: CASSVPAQGGTDTQYF. The rearrangement uses TRBV9 and TRBJ2-3; D is perhaps TRBD1 (6 bases). Deletions cut 2 bases from V and 3 bases from J, with 16 bases between. The germline gives CDR1 SGDLS, CDR2 YYNGEE. The CDR3 is 16 amino acids.

CDR3 sequence (DNA): TGCAGCGTTGAAAGGAGCTCGAACACTGAAGCTTTCTTT. Protein product: CSVERSSNTEAFF. The chain recombines TRBV29-1 with TRBJ1-1, with no clear D. Looked up from germline, CDR1 is SQVTM and CDR2 is ANQGSEA. V lost 2 bases and J lost 1, with 8 bases in between. This CDR3 contains 13 residues.

This clonotype turned up a few times. This chain uses TRBV28 with TRBJ2-1, with 11 bases fitting TRBD2. The V gene's germline CDR1 is MDHEN and CDR2 SYDVKM. The CDR3 extends over 16 amino acids. The junction had 4 bases not matched to a gene; V was cut back by 6 bases and J by 0 bases. The CDR3 sequence: CASSRLAGLSYNEQFF. CDR3 coding DNA: TGTGCCAGCAGCAGACTAGCGGGACTCTCCTACAATGAGCAGTTCTTC.

This clonotype was counted many times. The chain carries TRBV12-3 or TRBV12-4 and TRBJ1-6, with D perhaps matching TRBD1 (5 bases). Trimming left V 5 bases short and J 6 bases short, with 11 bases between. CDR3 length: 14 amino acids. The CDR3 spells CASSPGPANSPLHF. The CDR3 DNA is TGTGCCAGCAGTCCGGGACCCGCTAATTCACCCCTCCACTTT.

There are a few counts of this clonotype. The DNA for the CDR3 is TGCAGTGCTAGTCCGGACAGCTCCTATAATTCACCCCTCCACTTT. This sequence encodes CSASPDSSYNSPLHF. The chain carries TRBV20-1 and TRBJ1-6; TRBD1 might be the D (6 bases). Trimming left V 3 bases short and J 0 bases short, with 9 bases between. The CDR3 runs to 15 residues. Germline V gives CDR1 DFQATT, CDR2 SNEGSKA (reference sequence).

This clonotype showed up just a few times. V usage is TRBV7-2 and J usage is TRBJ2-7; weak D call: TRBD2 (7 bases). The CDR3 totals 16 residues. Germline CDR1 reads SGHTA; CDR2 reads FQGNSA. Trimming left V 2 bases short and J 0 bases short, with 14 bases between. This chain's CDR3 is CASSLIGGGRSYEQYF. DNA of the CDR3: TGTGCCAGCAGCTTAATTGGGGGGGGGCGCTCCTACGAGCAGTACTTC.

This clonotype was observed a few times. The chain carries TRBV6-1 and TRBJ2-7, with a possible D match to TRBD2 (5 bases). This CDR3 spans 15 amino acids. CDR1 and CDR2 from the germline V gene are MNHNS and SASEGT. The V end was cut by 2 bases, the J end by 3 bases, with 14 bases between. CDR3 in DNA: TGTGCCAGCAGTGAATACTCTCCCGGACTCTACGAGCAGTACTTC. This translates into CASSEYSPGLYEQYF.

CDR3 region: CSARPHYNEQFF. Here the CDR3 DNA reads TGCAGTGCTAGACCCCACTACAATGAGCAGTTCTTC. The chain joins TRBV20-1 to TRBJ2-1; D is uncertain. The CDR3 is 12 amino acids. Germline loops: CDR1 DFQATT, CDR2 SNEGSKA (reference sequence). Deletions cut 2 bases from V and 3 bases from J, with 5 bases between.

The chain uses TRBV20-1 and TRBJ1-1; a weak D match, TRBD1 (6 bases). The CDR3 totals 15 residues. Germline V gene lookup returns CDR1 DFQATT and CDR2 SNEGSKA (reference sequence). Trimming removed 4 bases from V and 3 bases from J, with 18 bases in between. As DNA, the CDR3 is TGCAGTGCTAAAGAACCAGGGAGGGGGTACACTGAAGCTTTCTTT. Translated, it gives CSAKEPGRGYTEAFF.

This chain joins TRBV12-3 or TRBV12-4 and TRBJ2-7; D is ambiguous. The V end was cut by 1 base, the J end by 4 bases, with 11 bases between. CDR3 length: 14 residues. DNA for the CDR3: TGTGCCAGCAGTTTAGGGCTCTTAGAGTACGAGCAGTACTTC. Translated: CASSLGLLEYEQYF.

Ten or more counts support this clonotype. The chain combines TRBV6-2 or TRBV6-3 with TRBJ1-5; D gene unclear. Trimming took 7 bases from V and 3 from J, leaving 4 bases between them. The germline gives CDR1 MNHEY, CDR2 SVGEGT. The CDR3 has 11 residues. The CDR3 spells CASKNNQPQHF. The CDR3 nucleotides are TGTGCCAGCAAAAACAATCAGCCCCAGCATTTT.

Ten or more counts support this clonotype. This sequence joins TRBV5-6 and TRBJ1-4; 7 nucleotides line up with TRBD1. V dropped 4 bases and J dropped 0; count of bases not matched to a gene: 6. The length of the CDR3 is 16 residues. The V gene's germline CDR1 is SGHDT and CDR2 YYEEEE. CDR3: CASSTLGQSTNEKLFF. CDR3 nucleotides: TGTGCCAGCAGCACACTGGGACAGTCAACTAATGAAAAACTGTTTTTT.

This clonotype was seen a handful of times. The chain joins TRBV20-1 to TRBJ2-7; 7 bases are a match to TRBD1. Trimming cost V 0 bases and J 3 bases; bases outside gene matches: 11. This CDR3 spans 16 amino acids. Germline CDR1 DFQATT, CDR2 SNEGSKA (reference sequence). The CDR3 region is CSAREVGMTGSYEQYF. DNA of the CDR3: TGCAGTGCTAGAGAAGTGGGAATGACAGGGAGCTACGAGCAGTACTTC.

The rearrangement links TRBV9 to TRBJ2-7; 7 nucleotides line up with TRBD1. Germline trimming cut 1 base from V and 5 bases from J; bases unmatched to any gene: 9. This CDR3 region has 15 residues. The V gene's germline CDR1 is SGDLS and CDR2 YYNGEE. In DNA form, the CDR3 reads TGTGCCAGCAGCGTAAGCGACAGGGAACTGAACGAGCAGTACTTC. As protein: CASSVSDRELNEQYF. Using reference TRBV9 and TRBJ2-7 for the parts outside the CDR3, the full variable domain is DSGVTQTPKHLITATGQRVTLRCSPRSGDLSVYWYQQSLDQGLQFLIQYYNGEERAKGNILERFSAQQFPDLHSELNLSSLELGDSALYFCASSVSDRELNEQYFGPGTRLTVT.

The genes are TRBV5-6 and TRBJ2-4; tentatively, D is TRBD1 (5 bases). The V gene's germline CDR1 is SGHDT and CDR2 YYEEEE. The germline V and J ends were trimmed by 4 bases and 7 bases, with 18 bases remaining between them. The CDR3 is 15 residues long. For the CDR3, the DNA is TGTGCCAGCAGCCTCCCGCAGGGTAATCTCAACATTCAGTACTTC. It yields the protein CASSLPQGNLNIQYF.

There are a few counts of this clonotype. The chain joins TRBV7-3 to TRBJ2-3; D possibly uses TRBD1 or TRBD2 (5 bases each). Deletions cut 4 bases from V and 6 bases from J, with 11 bases between. Germline assignment: CDR1 SGHTA and CDR2 FQGTGA. The CDR3 consists of 13 residues. This CDR3 is CASSSPGRDTQYF. Written as DNA, the CDR3 is TGTGCCAGCAGCTCCCCGGGACGGGATACGCAGTATTTT.

This clonotype appeared many times. In DNA form, the CDR3 reads TGTGCCAGCAGTTTTGGCCTGAACACTGAAGCTTTCTTT. This sequence encodes CASSFGLNTEAFF. The rearrangement joins TRBV12-3 or TRBV12-4 to TRBJ1-1; no clear D gene. Trimming stripped 3 bases from V and 0 bases from J, with 5 bases between. The CDR3 has 13 amino acids.

This clonotype was picked up many times. The chain uses TRBV29-1 and TRBJ2-7; D possibly corresponds to TRBD2 (6 bases). Trimming cost V 7 bases and J 7 bases, with 20 bases left between them. The CDR3 runs to 13 residues. Germline lookup yields CDR1 SQVTM and CDR2 ANQGSEA. The CDR3: CSAVDYTYMEQYF. CDR3 coding DNA: TGCAGCGCCGTGGACTACACCTACATGGAGCAGTACTTC.